The 18 T cell receptor beta chains given below trace back to one sample, sequenced in a study of T cell repertoires in cytomegalovirus infection. TCRdb reanalysed the reads using MiXCR and keeps one entry per CDR3 protein. The table lists about a million distinct CDR3 sequences, roughly 31% of them singletons, with around 15% in the top ten. These receptors have no known antigen. The sample in question was cultured CD8+ T cells from PBMCs, obtained from culture after CMV antigen stimulation. These receptors came from a human donor in good health (CMV status not recorded). Some clones in this sample may be carry-over from other donors' samples.

In the case of this clonotype: Since a much larger clone is just one base distant, this may be a read error. V and J are TRBV7-3 and TRBJ1-1; possible D gene TRBD1, 6 bases. Germline V gives CDR1 SGHTA, CDR2 FQGTGA. V dropped 7 bases and J dropped 2 bases, with 17 bases sitting between them. This CDR3 is 15 amino acids long. The CDR3 reads CASNLYGQPNTEAFF. The CDR3 bases are TGTGCCAGCAACTTGTATGGACAGCCTAACACTGAAGCTTTCTTT.

The rearrangement uses TRBV7-9 and TRBJ2-5, with D perhaps assigned TRBD1 or TRBD2 (5 bases each). Germline CDR1 is SEHNR and CDR2 is FQNEAQ (reference sequence). Trimming shortened V by 6 bases and J by 5 bases, and 13 bases separated the two germline ends. The CDR3 sequence is 13 residues long. The CDR3: CASRPPGLETQYF. The CDR3 nucleotides read TGTGCCAGCAGGCCACCGGGGCTGGAGACCCAGTACTTC.

The count of this clonotype is one. The chain has TRBV7-6 and TRBJ1-2; D is ambiguous. From germline, CDR1 is SGHVS and CDR2 FNYEAQ. Between the trimmed V and J ends, which lost 2 bases and 8 bases, there was a span of 6 bases. This CDR3 has 11 residues. CDR3 in amino acids: CASSLRNGYTF. The CDR3 DNA follows: TGTGCCAGCAGCTTACGAAACGGCTACACCTTC.

The chain combines TRBV7-9 with TRBJ2-6; weak D call: TRBD2 (7 bases). This CDR3 is built from 13 residues. CDR1 SEHNR and CDR2 FQNEAQ come from the germline V gene (reference sequence). V was trimmed by 8 bases and J by 10 bases, leaving 15 bases between them. CDR3 sequence: CASAAGASNVLTF. DNA for the CDR3: TGTGCCAGCGCCGCGGGGGCTAGTAACGTCCTGACTTTC.

This chain links TRBV5-5 with TRBJ1-1; 8 nucleotides line up with TRBD1. J lost 4 bases, V lost 2 bases, and 4 bases had no gene match. The CDR3 is made up of 14 amino acids. Germline V gene data show CDR1 as SGHKS and CDR2 as YYEKEE (reference sequence). CDR3 amino acids: CASSLPQGATEAFF. The CDR3 DNA reads as TGTGCCAGCAGCTTACCCCAGGGGGCCACTGAAGCTTTCTTT.

CDR3: CASSHRETNEKLFF. CDR3 nucleotide sequence: TGTGCCAGCAGCCACAGGGAAACTAATGAAAAACTGTTTTTT. The chain recombines TRBV12-3 or TRBV12-4 with TRBJ1-4; perhaps TRBD1 as D (6 bases). V was clipped by 6 bases and J by 1 base, with 9 bases between them. CDR3 length: 14 amino acids.

The V call is TRBV27, the J call TRBJ2-1; a weak D match, TRBD1 (5 bases). Germline CDR1 is MNHEY and CDR2 is SMNVEV (reference sequence). This CDR3 is built from 15 residues. V gave up 5 bases and J gave up 6 bases, with 17 bases separating them. This chain's CDR3 is CASSTPRGPANEQFF. For the CDR3, the DNA is TGTGCCAGCAGTACCCCTAGGGGCCCAGCCAATGAGCAGTTCTTC.

Only a few counts were recorded for this clonotype. This chain links TRBV4-1 with TRBJ1-1; D perhaps matches TRBD1 (6 bases). Germline V lookup: CDR1 MGHRA, CDR2 YSYEKL. The CDR3 has 15 residues. Trimming removed 4 bases at V and 4 bases at J, with 16 bases between. CDR3: CASSPGRGRSTEAFF. Here the CDR3 DNA reads TGCGCCAGCAGCCCTGGGCGGGGGCGCAGCACTGAAGCTTTCTTT.

There are a few counts of this clonotype. The rearrangement uses TRBV28 and TRBJ2-1; D gene uncertain. Trimming took off 6 bases at V and 6 bases at J, with 12 bases between the two ends. CDR3 length equals 13 residues. Looked up from germline, CDR1 is MDHEN and CDR2 is SYDVKM. For the CDR3, the DNA is TGTGCCAGCAGCTCCCCCGGGTTCAATGAGCAGTTCTTC. Translation gives CASSSPGFNEQFF.

This clonotype was seen a few times. The chain couples TRBV19 to TRBJ1-1; D is undetermined. V was shortened by 3 bases and J by 0 bases, with 11 bases between the two germline ends. From germline, CDR1 is LNHDA and CDR2 SQIVND (reference sequence). This CDR3 region has 15 residues. CDR3 loop: CASSIGGALNTEAFF. CDR3 nucleotides: TGTGCCAGTAGTATTGGCGGAGCCCTGAACACTGAAGCTTTCTTT.

V gene TRBV6-6 combines with J gene TRBJ1-1; D remains ambiguous. The length of the CDR3 is 14 residues. Trimming left V 5 bases short and J 5 bases short, with 15 bases between. The germline V gene encodes CDR1 MNHNY and CDR2 SVGAGI (reference sequence). The CDR3 loop reads CASSAWAEETEAFF. The CDR3 DNA reads TGTGCCAGCAGTGCGTGGGCAGAGGAGACTGAAGCTTTCTTT.

Comments on this clonotype: A clone one base away is much larger, so this may be a read error. This is likely a read error, given that the CDR3 carries no conserved phenylalanine or tryptophan at its end. J is TRBJ2-3 and V is TRBV12-3 or TRBV12-4; 10 bases match TRBD1. There are 15 residues in the CDR3. V lost 5 bases and J lost 5; bases outside the gene matches: 7. Here the CDR3 reads CASSPWTGGGDTQYS. The DNA for the CDR3 is TGTGCCAGCAGTCCTTGGACAGGGGGAGGAGATACGCAGTATTCT.

The chain is built from TRBV15 and TRBJ1-5, with D possibly being TRBD1 (5 bases). CDR1 and CDR2 (germline): LNHNV, YYDKDF (reference sequence). V was pared by 2 bases and J by 7 bases, with 9 bases between. The CDR3 is 13 amino acids. CDR3 nucleotide sequence: TGTGCCACCAGCAGATCGGGGCCCCAGCCCCAGCATTTT. As protein: CATSRSGPQPQHF.

In its sample, this clonotype was seen a few times. The chain carries TRBV7-8 and TRBJ2-5, with TRBD2 matching over 9 bases. This CDR3 has 17 residues. In germline, CDR1 is SGHVS, CDR2 FQNEAQ. The V gene end was trimmed by 2 bases and the J gene end by 1 base; junction bases not matched to a gene: 8. CDR3 coding DNA: TGTGCCAGCAGCTTAAATCCTAGCGGGACCATCCAAGAGACCCAGTACTTC. Translating gives CASSLNPSGTIQETQYF.

This clonotype turned up a few times. The chain couples TRBV5-5 to TRBJ2-7; D is ambiguous. CDR1 and CDR2 (germline): SGHKS, YYEKEE (reference sequence). V was shortened by 0 bases and J by 0 bases, with 10 bases between the two germline ends. The CDR3 sequence is 15 residues long. CDR3 nucleotide sequence: TGTGCCAGCAGCTTGGTCGGGTTGAGCTCCTACGAGCAGTACTTC. Protein product: CASSLVGLSSYEQYF.

This clonotype was picked up a small number of times. The rearrangement uses TRBV7-6 and TRBJ1-3; 7 nucleotides align to TRBD1. The V gene's germline CDR1 is SGHVS and CDR2 FNYEAQ. V was pared by 4 bases and J by 0 bases, with 12 bases of the junction left unmatched. CDR3 size: 18 residues. In DNA, the CDR3 is TGTGCCAGCAGCTCGCGGGGACGAGGGACAGCCTCTGGAAACACCATATATTTT. The encoded protein is CASSSRGRGTASGNTIYF.

The rearrangement uses TRBV7-9 and TRBJ2-1; TRBD1 might be the D (6 bases). V was shortened by 4 bases and J by 10 bases, with 14 bases between the two germline ends. CDR1 and CDR2 (germline): SEHNR, FQNEAQ (reference sequence). This CDR3 has 13 residues. The CDR3 DNA is TGTGCCAGCAGCTCTCCGGGACACTTAGAGCAGTTCTTC. Translation: CASSSPGHLEQFF. Full variable domain (outside the CDR3, taken from reference TRBV7-9 and TRBJ2-1): DTGVSQNPRHKITKRGQNVTFRCDPISEHNRLYWYRQTLGQGPEFLTYFQNEAQLEKSRLLSDRFSAERPKGSFSTLEIQRTEQGDSAMYLCASSSPGHLEQFFGPGTRLTVL.

This clonotype was picked up a small number of times. The chain joins TRBV14 to TRBJ2-1; D perhaps matches TRBD2 (5 bases). CDR1 and CDR2 (germline): SGHDN, FVKESK. Between the trimmed V and J ends, which lost 1 base and 9 bases, there was a span of 13 bases. The length of the CDR3 is 14 residues. CDR3 DNA: TGTGCCAGCAGCCAAGGAGCCGGGATGGGTGAGCAGTTCTTC. This gives the protein CASSQGAGMGEQFF.